This paragraph reports one TCR beta chain. This clone came up a few times. There is no known antigen for this receptor. No base-level quality is on record; no much larger clone is a single base apart. The sample originates from a study of T cells in localized non-small cell lung cancer (dated by TCRdb to the early 2020s). Context from the whole study: Comparing tumors with uninvolved tumor-adjacent lungs, the study looked at the T cell repertoires of a few hundred patients with early-stage NSCLC. The cohort consisted of roughly 240 treatment-naive NSCLC patients whose localized lung tumors had been resected. The mean age of the NSCLC patients was about 67 years, with 130 or so men and 100 to 110 women. Overall results and qualifications from the work: Higher blood T cell density associated with longer overall survival, while higher adjacent-lung clonality associated with shorter survival. Because the study design was exploratory, TCR variables were selected using unadjusted p-values without false-discovery rate correction. Because multi-region tumor sequencing was not done, intratumor heterogeneity could not be ruled out. A median of 57 of the top 100 tumor clones were detected in paired uninvolved adjacent lung, and around 27 of these tumor clones were also found among the top 100 clones of the paired uninvolved adjacent lung. Uninvolved tumor-adjacent lung showed the highest T cell clonality, higher than tumor, which suggests more focused antigenic responses in the uninvolved tumor-adjacent lung.

TCR beta CDR3 regions were sequenced from DNA using the immunoSEQ Assay. On the authors' methods: T cell density was computed as TCR beta template counts normalized to usable DNA estimated by amplifying housekeeping genes. Richness was estimated with the preseqR package, extrapolating to 400,000 templates for PBMC samples and 120,000 templates for tissue samples. Clonality was taken to be one minus Pielou's evenness. To identify tissue-enriched TCRs, differential abundance testing was run on productive amino-acid clonotypes with a minimum total count of 5 and an alpha of 0.1. Repertoire overlap between compartments was quantified with the Jaccard Index and Morisita Overlap Index. GLIPH clustered TCR beta CDR3s with public tetramer-defined viral CDR3s; viral motifs required at least three viral sequences plus V-gene enrichment. The immuneACCESS repertoire file appears here via TCRdb, limited to in-frame rearrangements. These files lack a portion of the clones; in checked studies, under half of the deficit traces to unresolved V genes, and the cause of the others is not known. V and J calls and clone size come straight from that table; D and trimming were deduced from the DNA. For this sample the table gives around 34,000 clones, of which 93% were detected only once. The ten largest account for roughly 7.9% of the sample.

CDR1 and CDR2 (LNHDA, SQIVND) derive from the germline V gene (reference sequence). V gives up 2 bases and J gives up 4 bases, and the segment between their germline ends measures 8 bases. The CDR3 starts with the cysteine, ends with the phenylalanine, and has 13 residues. Just the 39-base CDR3 DNA is kept, in frame starting at base 1. At diagnosis, peripheral blood, uninvolved tumor-adjacent lung and tumor were collected and were preserved as a mix of fresh-frozen and FFPE material. For TCR repertoire profiling, blood samples were analyzed as peripheral blood mononuclear cells. Rearrangement joined TRBV19 to TRBJ1-2; the D gene identity is not certain. The sequencing used peripheral blood, collected before any cancer treatment. The clonotype comes from a female donor over 55 with stage I lung adenocarcinoma. The nucleotides read TGTGCCAGTAGTATACAGCGTTTCTATGGCTACACCTTC. This translates into CASSIQRFYGYTF.